This TCR beta chain was documented in a study of regulatory T cells in long-lasting Graves disease. Construction of the TCR beta libraries employed iRepertoire HTBI primers in conjunction with Arm-PCR of CDR3 regions. TCRdb reprocessed the multiplex PCR reads with MiXCR, giving one entry per CDR3 protein. Here the sample spans approximately 400,000 distinct CDR3 sequences, just under 15% being singletons. The CDR3 length is 16 residues. The ends were cut back, 3 bases at V and 0 bases at J, with 12 bases in the middle. CDR1 is MGHRA, CDR2 YSYEKL, per germline. This clonotype occurred many times. Time point of the sample: newly diagnosed GD, antithyroid drugs for less than 3 months. Extracted PBMC RNA gave rise to the TCR library. The sample was also linked to a second study, of T cells in Graves' hyperthyroidism and ophthalmopathy. From that paper: HTBI primers were used for first-round RT-PCR of the TCR CDR3.

Sequenced material: peripheral blood mononuclear cells (PBMCs), taken at new diagnosis, from a patient treated with antithyroid drugs. The rearrangement joins TRBV4-1 to TRBJ2-1; possibly TRBD1 or TRBD2 for D (6 bases each). The receptor's source is a woman in her twenties or thirties with Graves disease. CDR3 sequence reads: CASSHGGQSSYNEQFF. In nucleotides, the CDR3 is TGCGCCAGCAGCCATGGGGGGCAGTCCTCCTACAATGAGCAGTTCTTC.